This TCR beta chain originates from a study of shared clonotypes between healthy human individuals (dated by TCRdb to about 2020). Concerning the study at large: The cohort included a few men and a couple of women between 18 and 49 years of age. To estimate repertoire size and how much clonotype sharing occurs between individuals, the study deeply sequenced the blood TCR repertoires of roughly 5 healthy adults. To increase sequencing depth and limit assay-specific biases, TCR repertoire library preparation and sequencing were carried out by different laboratories using diverse techniques. Per donor, three plates each were used for CD4 naive and CD4 memory, two for CD8 naive, and one for CD8 memory. Per donor, leukapheresis produced somewhere between about 0.85 and 10 billion PBMCs. Overall results and qualifications from the work: Compared with non-shared clonotypes, the clonotypes found in all four sorted-subset donors had higher generation probabilities. Naive subsets generally had larger estimated clonotype richness than memory subsets. Because the study included a small number of donors, the genetic and exposure-history diversity represented was limited. Pairwise subsampling indicated that sequencing depth was expected to affect the degree of clonotype sharing among donors. Only blood was sampled, and tissue TCR repertoires likely differ from those in blood. Sharing across several donors was observed for approximately 5% of naive CD4, under 4% of naive CD8, 2.3% of memory CD4, and about 0.4% of memory CD8 clonotypes. Rarefaction of sorted-subset datasets indicated incomplete sequencing despite the large sequencing depth.

V ends up 4 bases short and J 4 bases short, with an unmatched junction base count of 9. The germline V gene (reference sequence) yields MNHEY for CDR1 and SMNVEV for CDR2. The CDR3 measures 15 amino acids from cysteine to phenylalanine. The entry retains the CDR3 DNA only, 45 bases that are in frame from base 1. Using the deep immunoSEQ assay, TCR CDR3 regions were amplified from genomic DNA by multiplex PCR. Extracted genomic DNA from each cell subset was spread evenly across all wells of several immunoSEQ 96-well plates, with each plate serving as a replicate. For sorted subsets, around 200 ng genomic DNA, equal to 25,000 to 35,000 T cell genomes, was loaded into each replicate PCR. Purified libraries were quantified with a Qubit 3.0 fluorometer, sized on a Bioanalyzer 2100, and re-quantified with the KAPA Library Quantification kit. Every immunoSEQ 96-well plate was sequenced on a dedicated single-read 150-cycle Illumina NextSeq 550 flow cell. The source study handled its data this way. Because the immunoSEQ output held only junctional sequences and lacked quality scores, the filtering could not match the filtering applied to full-length reads. Sequences were annotated with PyIR, a Python wrapper for IgBLAST v1.9, using IMGT germline references to assign V/J genes and CDR3. Reads were filtered out if the reads had weak V/J assignments (E-value above 1e-6), no CDR3, stop codons, out-of-frame junctions, or ambiguous translated residues. V3J clonotypes were defined as sequences sharing the same inferred V gene, J gene, and CDR3 amino acid sequence. Percentage overlap between repertoires was computed as shared unique clonotypes divided by the size of the smaller repertoire. Three approaches were used to assess repertoire richness: RTK rarefaction, the Chao1 estimator, and Recon v2.1 estimates of unobserved clonotypes. Generation probabilities were computed with OLGA for all TCRbeta clonotypes obtained by the gDNA method from a handful of donors. What TCRdb holds here is the immuneACCESS table cut down to in-frame rearrangements. Part of the clones is not present; checked against another copy, under half of the missing clones reflect an unresolved V gene, and the others are unexplained. D and trimming were read from the DNA, whereas the V and J calls and clone size are those reported in that table. The sample profile shows about 2.1 million clones; 90% to 95% of them were found once. Around 1.8% of the sample goes to the ten largest clones.

CD8 naive samples were obtained by positive selection for CCR7 among CD45RO-negative cells, yielding a CD45RA+CCR7+ population from which TemRA cells were excluded. Healthy HIV-negative adults with no recently reported acute infections or vaccinations were included as donors. Every donor was a Caucasian adult residing in Nashville, Tennessee, USA. Blood was collected by leukapheresis, and PBMCs were isolated by Ficoll-Histopaque density gradient centrifugation and then cryopreserved in liquid nitrogen vapor phase. Analytical flow cytometry was used to check the purity and quantity of every magnetically sorted T cell population. Each sorted fraction had its genomic DNA isolated and then quantified by UV absorbance on a Nanodrop 2000c. On this clone: Its antigen is unknown. No clone much larger than this one lies a single base away; base qualities are absent. The sample contains more than one DNA sequence encoding this CDR3.

The sequenced sample consisted of naive CD8+ T cells from PBMCs. The cell subset or site label, as the study defines it: CD45RA+CCR7+. The TCR sequence derives from a man aged 18 to 29 in good health. Some clones in this sample may be carry-over from other donors' samples. The rearranged segments are TRBV27 and TRBJ2-7; 8 nucleotides in the junction match TRBD2. At the DNA level, the sequence is TGTGCCAGCAGTTCCCCCGGGGGCGGGAGGTACGAGCAGTACTTC. The translation is CASSSPGGGRYEQYF.